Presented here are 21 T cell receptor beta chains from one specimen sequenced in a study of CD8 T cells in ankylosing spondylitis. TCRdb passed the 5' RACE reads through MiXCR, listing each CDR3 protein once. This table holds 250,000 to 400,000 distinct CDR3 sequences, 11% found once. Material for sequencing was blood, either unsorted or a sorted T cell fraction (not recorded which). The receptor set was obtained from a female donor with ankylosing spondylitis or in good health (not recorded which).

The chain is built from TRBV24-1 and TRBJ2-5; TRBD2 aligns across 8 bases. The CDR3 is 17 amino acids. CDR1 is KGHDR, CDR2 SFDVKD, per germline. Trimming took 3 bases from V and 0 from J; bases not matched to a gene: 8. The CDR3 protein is CATSDTRAGAYQETQYF. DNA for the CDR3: TGTGCCACCAGTGATACCCGAGCGGGGGCATACCAAGAGACCCAGTACTTC.

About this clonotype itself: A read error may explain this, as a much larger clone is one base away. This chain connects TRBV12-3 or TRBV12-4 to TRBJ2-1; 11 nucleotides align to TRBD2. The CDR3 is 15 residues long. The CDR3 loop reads CATSERTSGYNEQFF. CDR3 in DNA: TGTGCCACCAGTGAAAGGACTAGCGGGTACAATGAGCAGTTCTTC.

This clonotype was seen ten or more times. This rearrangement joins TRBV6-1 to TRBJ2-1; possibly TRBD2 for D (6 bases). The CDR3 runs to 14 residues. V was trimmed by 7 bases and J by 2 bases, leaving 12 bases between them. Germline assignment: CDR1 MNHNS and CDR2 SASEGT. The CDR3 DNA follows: TGTGCCAGCAATGACGGGAGAGCCTACAATGAGCAGTTCTTC. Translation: CASNDGRAYNEQFF.

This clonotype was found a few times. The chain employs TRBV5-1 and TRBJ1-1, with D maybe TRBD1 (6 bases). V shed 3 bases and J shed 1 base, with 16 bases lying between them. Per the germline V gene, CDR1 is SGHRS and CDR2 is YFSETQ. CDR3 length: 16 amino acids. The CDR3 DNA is TGCGCCAGCAGCTCAAGGGGGGGGCGCTCGAACACTGAAGCTTTCTTT. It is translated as CASSSRGGRSNTEAFF.

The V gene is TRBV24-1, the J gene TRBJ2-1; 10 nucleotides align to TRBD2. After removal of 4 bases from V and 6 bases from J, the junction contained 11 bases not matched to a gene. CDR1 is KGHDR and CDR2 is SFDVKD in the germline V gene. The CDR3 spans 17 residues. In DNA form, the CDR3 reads TGTGCCACCAGTGAGTCGCTTGGACTAGCGGCAGCCAATGAGCAGTTCTTC. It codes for CATSESLGLAAANEQFF.

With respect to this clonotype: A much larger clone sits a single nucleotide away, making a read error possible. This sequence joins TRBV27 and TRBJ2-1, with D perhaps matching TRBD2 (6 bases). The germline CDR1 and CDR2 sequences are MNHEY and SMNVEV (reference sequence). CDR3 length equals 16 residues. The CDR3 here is CASSSGLGSKYYEHFF. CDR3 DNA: TGTGCCAGCAGTTCGGGACTGGGGAGCAAATACTATGAGCATTTCTTC.

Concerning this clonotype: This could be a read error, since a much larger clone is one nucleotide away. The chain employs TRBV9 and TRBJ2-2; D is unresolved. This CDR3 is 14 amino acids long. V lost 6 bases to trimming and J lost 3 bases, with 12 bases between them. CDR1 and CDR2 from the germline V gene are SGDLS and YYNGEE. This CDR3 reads CASIVRRDTGELFF. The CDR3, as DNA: TGTGCCAGCATCGTGCGGAGAGACACCGGGGAGCTGTTTTTT.

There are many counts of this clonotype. For the CDR3, the DNA is TGTGCCAGCAGCTTAATGGGGACTAGCGGGGGGCGGGAGCAGTTCTTC. It is translated as CASSLMGTSGGREQFF. The V and J genes are TRBV7-3 and TRBJ2-1; TRBD2 matches at 15 bases. J lost 10 bases, V lost 1 base, and 5 bases had no gene match. The germline V gene encodes CDR1 SGHTA and CDR2 FQGTGA. The CDR3 length is 16 residues.

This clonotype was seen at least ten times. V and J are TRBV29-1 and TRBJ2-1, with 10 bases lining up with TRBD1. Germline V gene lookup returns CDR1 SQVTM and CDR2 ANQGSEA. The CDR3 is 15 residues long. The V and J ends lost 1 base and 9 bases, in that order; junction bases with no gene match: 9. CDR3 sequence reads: CSVEGQGQGSGEQFF. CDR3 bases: TGCAGCGTTGAAGGACAGGGACAGGGGAGCGGTGAGCAGTTCTTC.

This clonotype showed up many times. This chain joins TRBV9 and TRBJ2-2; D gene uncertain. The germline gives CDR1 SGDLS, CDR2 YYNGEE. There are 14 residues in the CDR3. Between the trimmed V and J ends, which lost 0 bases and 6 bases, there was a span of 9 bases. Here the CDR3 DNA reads TGTGCCAGCAGCGTAGGGGTTAGCTCCGGGGAGCTGTTTTTT. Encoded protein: CASSVGVSSGELFF.

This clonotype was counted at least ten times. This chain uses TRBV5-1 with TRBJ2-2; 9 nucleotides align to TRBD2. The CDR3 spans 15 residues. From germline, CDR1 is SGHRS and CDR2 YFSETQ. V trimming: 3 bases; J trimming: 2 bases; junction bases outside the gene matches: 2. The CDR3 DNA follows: TGCGCCAGCAGCTCCGGGACTAGCAACACCGGGGAGCTGTTTTTT. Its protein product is CASSSGTSNTGELFF.

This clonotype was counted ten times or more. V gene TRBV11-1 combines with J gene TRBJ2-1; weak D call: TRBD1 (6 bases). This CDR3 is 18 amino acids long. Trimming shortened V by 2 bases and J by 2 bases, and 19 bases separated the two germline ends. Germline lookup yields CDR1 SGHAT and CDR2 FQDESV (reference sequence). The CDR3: CASSLSTPGTPTYNEQFF. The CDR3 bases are TGTGCCAGCAGCTTAAGTACCCCAGGGACACCGACCTACAATGAGCAGTTCTTC.

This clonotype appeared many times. In nucleotides, the CDR3 is TGCAGTGCGGCCGGGACGGCGAACTATGGCTACACCTTC. This gives the protein CSAAGTANYGYTF. J is TRBJ1-2 and V is TRBV20-1, with TRBD1 as a possible D gene (5 bases). The germline V and J ends were trimmed by 6 bases and 2 bases, with 13 bases remaining between them. Germline V gene lookup returns CDR1 DFQATT and CDR2 SNEGSKA (reference sequence). This CDR3 contains 13 residues.

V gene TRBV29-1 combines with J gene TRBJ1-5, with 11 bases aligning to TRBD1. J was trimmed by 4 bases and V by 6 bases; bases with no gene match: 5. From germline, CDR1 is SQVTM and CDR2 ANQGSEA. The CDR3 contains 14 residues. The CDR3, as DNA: TGCAGCGTCCGGACAGGGGGCGCGAATCAGCCCCAGCATTTT. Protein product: CSVRTGGANQPQHF.

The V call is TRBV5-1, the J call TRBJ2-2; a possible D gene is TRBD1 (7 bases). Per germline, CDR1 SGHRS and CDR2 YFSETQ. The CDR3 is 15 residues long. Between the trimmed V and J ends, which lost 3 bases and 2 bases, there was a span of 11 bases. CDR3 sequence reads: CASSSGGGNTGELFF. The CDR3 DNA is TGCGCCAGCAGCTCCGGAGGGGGCAACACCGGGGAGCTGTTTTTT.

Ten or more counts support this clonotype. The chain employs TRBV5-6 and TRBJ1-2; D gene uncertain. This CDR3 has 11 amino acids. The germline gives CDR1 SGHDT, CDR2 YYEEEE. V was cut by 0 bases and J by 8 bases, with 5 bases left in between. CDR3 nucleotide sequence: TGTGCCAGCAGCTTGGCCAGGGGCTACACCTTC. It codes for CASSLARGYTF.

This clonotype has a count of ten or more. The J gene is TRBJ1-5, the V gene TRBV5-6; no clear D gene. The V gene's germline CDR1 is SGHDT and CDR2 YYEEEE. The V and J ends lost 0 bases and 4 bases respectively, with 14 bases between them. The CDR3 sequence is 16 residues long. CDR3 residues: CASSLGLGSRNQPQHF. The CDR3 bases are TGTGCCAGCAGCTTGGGACTAGGGAGTCGAAATCAGCCCCAGCATTTT.

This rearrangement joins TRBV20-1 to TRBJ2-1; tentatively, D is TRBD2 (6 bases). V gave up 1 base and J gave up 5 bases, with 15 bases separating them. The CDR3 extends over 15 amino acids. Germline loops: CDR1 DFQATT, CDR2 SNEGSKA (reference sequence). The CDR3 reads CSARVSSGFNNEQFF. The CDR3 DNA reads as TGCAGTGCTAGAGTTTCCAGCGGGTTCAACAATGAGCAGTTCTTC.

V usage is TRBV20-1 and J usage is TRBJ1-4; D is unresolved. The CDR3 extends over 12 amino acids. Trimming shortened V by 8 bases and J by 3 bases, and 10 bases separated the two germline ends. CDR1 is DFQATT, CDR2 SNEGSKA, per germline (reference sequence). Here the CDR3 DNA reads TGCAGTTCCCTTACCTCTAATGAAAAACTGTTTTTT. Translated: CSSLTSNEKLFF.

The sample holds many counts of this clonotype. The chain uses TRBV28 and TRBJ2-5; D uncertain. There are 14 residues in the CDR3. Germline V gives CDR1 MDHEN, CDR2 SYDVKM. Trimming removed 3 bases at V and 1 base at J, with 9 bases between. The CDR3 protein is CASSFSGLQETQYF. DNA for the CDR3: TGTGCCAGCAGTTTTAGTGGCCTCCAAGAGACCCAGTACTTC.

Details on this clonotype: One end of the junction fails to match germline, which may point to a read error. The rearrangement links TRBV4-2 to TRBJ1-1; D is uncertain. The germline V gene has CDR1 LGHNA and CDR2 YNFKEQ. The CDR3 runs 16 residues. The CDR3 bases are TGTGCCAGCATCCAAGATTACGCGGCGGAAAACACTGAAGCTTTCTTT. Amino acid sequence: CASIQDYAAENTEAFF.